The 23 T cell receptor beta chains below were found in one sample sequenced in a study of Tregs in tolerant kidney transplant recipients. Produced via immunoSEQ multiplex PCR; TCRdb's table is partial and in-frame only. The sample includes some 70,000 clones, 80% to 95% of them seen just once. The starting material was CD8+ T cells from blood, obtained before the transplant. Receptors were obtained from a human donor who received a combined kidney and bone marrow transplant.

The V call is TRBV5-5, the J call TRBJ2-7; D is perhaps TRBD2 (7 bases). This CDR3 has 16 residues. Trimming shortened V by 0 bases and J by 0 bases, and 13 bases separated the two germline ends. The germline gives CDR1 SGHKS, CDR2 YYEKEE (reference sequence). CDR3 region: CASSLEGRGLSYEQYF. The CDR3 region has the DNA TGTGCCAGCAGCTTGGAGGGGCGGGGGCTCTCCTACGAGCAGTACTTC.

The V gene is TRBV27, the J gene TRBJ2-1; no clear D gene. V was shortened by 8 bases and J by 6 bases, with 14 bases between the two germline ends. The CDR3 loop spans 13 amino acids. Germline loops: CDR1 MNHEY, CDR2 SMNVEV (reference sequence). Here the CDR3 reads CASATGPFNEQFF. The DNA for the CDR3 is TGTGCCAGCGCCACGGGTCCCTTCAATGAGCAGTTCTTC.

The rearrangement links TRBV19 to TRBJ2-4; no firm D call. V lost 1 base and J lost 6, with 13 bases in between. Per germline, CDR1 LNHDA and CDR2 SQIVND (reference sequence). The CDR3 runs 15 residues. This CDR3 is CASSIAPTLGNIQYF. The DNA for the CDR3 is TGTGCCAGTAGTATAGCCCCGACCCTAGGAAACATTCAGTACTTC.

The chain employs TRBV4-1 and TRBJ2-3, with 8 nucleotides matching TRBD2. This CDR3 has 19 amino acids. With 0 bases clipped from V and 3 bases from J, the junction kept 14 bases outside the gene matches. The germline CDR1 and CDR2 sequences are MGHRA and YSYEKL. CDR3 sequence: CASSQDPITSGGLTDTQYF. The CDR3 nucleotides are TGCGCCAGCAGCCAAGACCCTATAACTAGCGGAGGGTTGACAGATACGCAGTATTTT.

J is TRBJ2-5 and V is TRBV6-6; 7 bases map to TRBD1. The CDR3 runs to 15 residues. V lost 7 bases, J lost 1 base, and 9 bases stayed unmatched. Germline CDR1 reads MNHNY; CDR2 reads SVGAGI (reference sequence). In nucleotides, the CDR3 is TGTGCCAGCACCTACAAGTGGGACAGCCAAGAGACCCAGTACTTC. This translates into CASTYKWDSQETQYF.

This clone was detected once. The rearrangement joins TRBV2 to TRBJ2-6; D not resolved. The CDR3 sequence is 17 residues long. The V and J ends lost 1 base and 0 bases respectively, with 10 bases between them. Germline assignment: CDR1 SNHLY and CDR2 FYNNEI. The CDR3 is CASSEVPLSSGANVLTF. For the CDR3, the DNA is TGTGCCAGCAGTGAAGTACCCCTCAGCTCTGGGGCCAACGTCCTGACTTTC.

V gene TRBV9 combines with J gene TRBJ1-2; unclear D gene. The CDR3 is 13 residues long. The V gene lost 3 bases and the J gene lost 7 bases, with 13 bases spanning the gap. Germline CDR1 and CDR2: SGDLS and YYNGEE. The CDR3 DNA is TGTGCCAGCAGCGCACTACTGAATGCTGGCTACACCTTC. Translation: CASSALLNAGYTF.

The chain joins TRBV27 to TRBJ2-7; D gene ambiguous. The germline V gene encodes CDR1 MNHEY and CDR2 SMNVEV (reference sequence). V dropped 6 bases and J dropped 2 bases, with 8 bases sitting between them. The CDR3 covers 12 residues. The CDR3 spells CASSNNPYEQYF. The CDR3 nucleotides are TGTGCCAGCAGCAACAACCCCTACGAGCAGTACTTC.

The CDR3 region is CASSAGNGYTF. CDR3 in DNA: TGCGCCAGCAGTGCAGGGAATGGCTACACCTTC. The chain employs TRBV10-2 and TRBJ1-2, with D tentatively TRBD1 (5 bases). Trimming stripped 4 bases from V and 6 bases from J, with 6 bases between. Germline values: CDR1 WSHSY, CDR2 SAAADI. The CDR3 sequence is 11 residues long.

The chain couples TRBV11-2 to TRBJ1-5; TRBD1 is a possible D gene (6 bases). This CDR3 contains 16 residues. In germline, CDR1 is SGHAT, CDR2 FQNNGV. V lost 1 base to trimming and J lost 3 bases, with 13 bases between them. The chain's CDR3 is CASSLVARGFNQPQHF. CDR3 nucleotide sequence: TGTGCCAGCAGCTTAGTGGCCAGGGGCTTCAATCAGCCCCAGCATTTT.

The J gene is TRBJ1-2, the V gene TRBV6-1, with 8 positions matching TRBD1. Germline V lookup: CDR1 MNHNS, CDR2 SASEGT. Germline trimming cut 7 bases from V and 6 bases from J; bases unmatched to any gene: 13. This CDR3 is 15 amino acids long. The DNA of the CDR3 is TGTGCCAGCATCCTAATCCATGGACAGGGCGATGGCTACACCTTC. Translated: CASILIHGQGDGYTF.

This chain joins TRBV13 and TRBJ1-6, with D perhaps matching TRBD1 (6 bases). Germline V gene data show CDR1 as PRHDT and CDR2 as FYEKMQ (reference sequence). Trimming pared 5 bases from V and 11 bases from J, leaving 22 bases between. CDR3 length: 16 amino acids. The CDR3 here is CASSPTGQLRGTPLHF. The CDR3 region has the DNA TGTGCCAGCAGCCCGACAGGACAGTTACGAGGGACACCCCTCCACTTT.

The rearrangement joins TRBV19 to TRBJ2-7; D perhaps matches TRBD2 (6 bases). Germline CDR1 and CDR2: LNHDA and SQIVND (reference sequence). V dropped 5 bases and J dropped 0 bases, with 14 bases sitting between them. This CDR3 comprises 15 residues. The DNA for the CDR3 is TGTGCCAGTAGTGTAGGACCCGGGGGCTCCTACGAGCAGTACTTC. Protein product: CASSVGPGGSYEQYF.

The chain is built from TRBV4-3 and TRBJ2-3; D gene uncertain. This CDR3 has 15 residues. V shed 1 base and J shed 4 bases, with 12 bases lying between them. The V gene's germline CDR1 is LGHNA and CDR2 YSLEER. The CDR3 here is CASSQVVQVADTQYF. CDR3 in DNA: TGCGCCAGCAGCCAAGTGGTCCAGGTCGCAGATACGCAGTATTTT.

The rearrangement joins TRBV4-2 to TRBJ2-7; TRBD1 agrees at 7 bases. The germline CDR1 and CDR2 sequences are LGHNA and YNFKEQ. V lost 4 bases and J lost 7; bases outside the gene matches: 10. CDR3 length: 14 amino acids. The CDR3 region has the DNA TGTGCCAGCAGCCCTTCCGACAGGGCGCGGGAGCAGTACTTC. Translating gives CASSPSDRAREQYF.

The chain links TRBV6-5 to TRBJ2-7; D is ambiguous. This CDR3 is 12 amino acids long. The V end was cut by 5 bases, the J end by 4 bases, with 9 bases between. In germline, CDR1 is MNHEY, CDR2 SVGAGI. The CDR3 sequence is CASSPTHYEQYF. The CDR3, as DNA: TGTGCCAGCAGTCCAACACATTACGAGCAGTACTTC.

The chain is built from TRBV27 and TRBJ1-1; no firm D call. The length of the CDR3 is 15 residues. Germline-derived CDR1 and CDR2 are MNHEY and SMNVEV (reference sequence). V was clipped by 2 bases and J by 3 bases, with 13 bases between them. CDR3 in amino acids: CASSLSEEGYTEAFF. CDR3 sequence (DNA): TGTGCCAGCAGTTTAAGCGAGGAGGGATACACTGAAGCTTTCTTT.

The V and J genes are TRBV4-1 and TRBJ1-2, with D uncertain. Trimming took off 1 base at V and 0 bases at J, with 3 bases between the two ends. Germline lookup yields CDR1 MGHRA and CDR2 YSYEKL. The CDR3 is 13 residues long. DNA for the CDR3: TGCGCCAGCAGCCAAGGTACTAACTATGGCTACACCTTC. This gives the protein CASSQGTNYGYTF.

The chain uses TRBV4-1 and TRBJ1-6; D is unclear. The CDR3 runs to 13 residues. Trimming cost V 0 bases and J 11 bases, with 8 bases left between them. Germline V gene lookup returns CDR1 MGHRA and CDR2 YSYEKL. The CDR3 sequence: CASSQELRPPLHF. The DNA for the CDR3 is TGCGCCAGCAGCCAAGAGTTGCGTCCACCCCTCCACTTT.

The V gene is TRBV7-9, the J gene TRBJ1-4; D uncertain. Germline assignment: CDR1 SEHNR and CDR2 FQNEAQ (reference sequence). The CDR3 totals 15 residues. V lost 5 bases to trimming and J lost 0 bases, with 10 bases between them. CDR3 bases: TGTGCCAGCAGCCCCCCGGAGTCAACTAATGAAAAACTGTTTTTT. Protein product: CASSPPESTNEKLFF.

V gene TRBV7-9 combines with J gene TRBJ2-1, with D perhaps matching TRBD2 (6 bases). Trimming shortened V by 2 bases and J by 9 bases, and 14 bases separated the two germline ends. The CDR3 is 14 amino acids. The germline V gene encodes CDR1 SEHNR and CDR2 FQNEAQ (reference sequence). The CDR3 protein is CASSLQGGVAEQFF. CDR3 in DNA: TGTGCCAGCAGCTTACAGGGAGGTGTAGCTGAGCAGTTCTTC.

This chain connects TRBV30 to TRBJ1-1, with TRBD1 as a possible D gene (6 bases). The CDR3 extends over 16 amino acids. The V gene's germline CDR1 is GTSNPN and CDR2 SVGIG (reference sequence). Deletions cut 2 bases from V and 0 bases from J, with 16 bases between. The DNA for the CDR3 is TGTGCCTGGAGTTCCAGGGGAGGGCTTGTGAACACTGAAGCTTTCTTT. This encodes CAWSSRGGLVNTEAFF.

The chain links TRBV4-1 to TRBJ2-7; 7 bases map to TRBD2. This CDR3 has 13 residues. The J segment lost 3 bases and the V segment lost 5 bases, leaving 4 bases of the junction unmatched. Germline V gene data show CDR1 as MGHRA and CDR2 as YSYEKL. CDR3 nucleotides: TGCGCCAGCAGCTTCCGGGACTACTACGAGCAGTACTTC. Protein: CASSFRDYYEQYF.